This paragraph reports one T cell receptor beta chain. Antigen unknown. The sample is drawn from a study of cytomegalovirus exposure and HLA in healthy donors. This CDR3 is built from 14 residues. Deletions cut 1 base from V and 10 bases from J, with 11 bases between. Germline-derived CDR1 and CDR2 are LGHNA and YNFKEQ. Amplification used 60 Vbeta primers and 13 Jbeta primers. Generated by immunoSEQ multiplex PCR, the TCRdb table keeps only in-frame clones and is missing some. The repertoire holds roughly 160,000 clones, almost 80% seen once, with around 15% in the top ten. Study findings and constraints: Several top significant clusters appeared, in a later analysis, to be linked to common viral pathogens. TCR beta sequences reportedly predicted most subjects' HLA-A and HLA-B alleles accurately.

The sequence was collected from a man in his fifties or sixties in good health and CMV-seropositive. The chain carries TRBV4-2 and TRBJ1-6; D remains unclear. The sequenced sample was PBMCs. DNA for the CDR3: TGTGCCAGCAGCCAAGCACCCGTGGGCTCACCCCTCCACTTT. This gives the protein CASSQAPVGSPLHF.